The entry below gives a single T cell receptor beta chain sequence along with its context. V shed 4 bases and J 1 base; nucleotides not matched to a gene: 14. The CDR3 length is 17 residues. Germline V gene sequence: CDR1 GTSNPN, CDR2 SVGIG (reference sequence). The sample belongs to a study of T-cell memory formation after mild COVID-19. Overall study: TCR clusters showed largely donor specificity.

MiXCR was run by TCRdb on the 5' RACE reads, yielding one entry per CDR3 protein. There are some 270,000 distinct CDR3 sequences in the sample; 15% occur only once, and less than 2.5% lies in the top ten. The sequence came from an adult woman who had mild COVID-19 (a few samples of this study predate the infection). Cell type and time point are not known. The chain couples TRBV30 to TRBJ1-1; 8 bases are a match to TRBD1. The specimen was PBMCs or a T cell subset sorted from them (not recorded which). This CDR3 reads CAWKGTGGLLRNTEAFF. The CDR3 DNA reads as TGTGCCTGGAAAGGGACAGGTGGATTACTTAGGAACACTGAAGCTTTCTTT.